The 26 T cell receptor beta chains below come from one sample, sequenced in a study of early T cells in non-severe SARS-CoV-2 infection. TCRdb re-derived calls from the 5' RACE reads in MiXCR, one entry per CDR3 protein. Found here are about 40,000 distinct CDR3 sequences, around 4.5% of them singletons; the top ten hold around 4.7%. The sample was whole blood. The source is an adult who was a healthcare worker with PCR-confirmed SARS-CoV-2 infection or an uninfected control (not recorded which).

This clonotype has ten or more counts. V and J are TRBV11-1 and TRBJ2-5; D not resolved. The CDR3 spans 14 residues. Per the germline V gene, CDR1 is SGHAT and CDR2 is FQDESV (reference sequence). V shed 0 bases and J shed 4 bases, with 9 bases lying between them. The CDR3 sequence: CASSLARRSETQYF. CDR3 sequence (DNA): TGTGCCAGCAGCTTAGCGCGGAGATCAGAGACCCAGTACTTC.

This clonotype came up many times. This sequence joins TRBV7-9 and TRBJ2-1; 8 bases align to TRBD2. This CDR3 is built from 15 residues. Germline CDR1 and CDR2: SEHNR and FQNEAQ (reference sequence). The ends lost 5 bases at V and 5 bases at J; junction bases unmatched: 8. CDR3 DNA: TGTGCCAGCAGCGCAAGCGGGGGCCCCAACAATGAGCAGTTCTTC. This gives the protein CASSASGGPNNEQFF.

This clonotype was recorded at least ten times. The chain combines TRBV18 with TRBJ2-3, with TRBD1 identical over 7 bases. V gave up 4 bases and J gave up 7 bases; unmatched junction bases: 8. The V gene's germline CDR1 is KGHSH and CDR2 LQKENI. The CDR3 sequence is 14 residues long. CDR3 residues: CASSLGQESNTQYF. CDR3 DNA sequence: TGTGCCAGCTCACTAGGACAGGAGTCAAATACGCAGTATTTT.

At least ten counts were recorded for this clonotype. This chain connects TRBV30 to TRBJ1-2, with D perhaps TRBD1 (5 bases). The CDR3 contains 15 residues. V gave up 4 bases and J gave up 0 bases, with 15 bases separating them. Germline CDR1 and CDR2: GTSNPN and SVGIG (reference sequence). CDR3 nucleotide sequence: TGTGCCTGGAATAGGTTAGGGGAAGCTAACTATGGCTACACCTTC. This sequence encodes CAWNRLGEANYGYTF.

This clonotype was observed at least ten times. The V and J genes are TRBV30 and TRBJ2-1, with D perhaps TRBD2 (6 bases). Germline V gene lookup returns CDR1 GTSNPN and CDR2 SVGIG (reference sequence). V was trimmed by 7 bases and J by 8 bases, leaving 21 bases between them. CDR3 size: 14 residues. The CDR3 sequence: CALHGGSPPDEQFF. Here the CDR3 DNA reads TGTGCCTTACACGGGGGATCTCCGCCTGATGAGCAGTTCTTC.

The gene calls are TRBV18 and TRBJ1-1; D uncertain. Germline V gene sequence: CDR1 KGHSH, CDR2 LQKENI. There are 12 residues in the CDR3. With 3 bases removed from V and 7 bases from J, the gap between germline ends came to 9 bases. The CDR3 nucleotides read TGTGCCAGCTCACCTAGACTAGGTGAAGCTTTCTTT. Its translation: CASSPRLGEAFF.

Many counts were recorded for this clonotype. For the CDR3, the DNA is TGTGCCAGCAGTTTATTTCCGGTCCCTGAAGCTTTCTTT. Translated: CASSLFPVPEAFF. The chain couples TRBV12-3 or TRBV12-4 to TRBJ1-1; no clear D gene. The CDR3 covers 13 residues. Trimming cost V 2 bases and J 6 bases, with 10 bases left between them.

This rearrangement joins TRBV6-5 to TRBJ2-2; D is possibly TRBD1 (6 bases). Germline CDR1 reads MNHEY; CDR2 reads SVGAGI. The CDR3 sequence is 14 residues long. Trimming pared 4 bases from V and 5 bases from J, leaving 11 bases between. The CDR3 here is CASSSTRGTGELFF. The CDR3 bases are TGTGCCAGCAGTTCAACGAGGGGGACCGGGGAGCTGTTTTTT.

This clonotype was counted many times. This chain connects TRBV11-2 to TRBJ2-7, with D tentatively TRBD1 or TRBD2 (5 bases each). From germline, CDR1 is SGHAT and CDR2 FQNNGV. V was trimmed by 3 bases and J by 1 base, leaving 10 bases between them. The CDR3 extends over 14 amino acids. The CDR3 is CASSFRDGSYEQYF. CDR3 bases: TGTGCCAGCAGCTTCAGGGACGGTTCCTACGAGCAGTACTTC.

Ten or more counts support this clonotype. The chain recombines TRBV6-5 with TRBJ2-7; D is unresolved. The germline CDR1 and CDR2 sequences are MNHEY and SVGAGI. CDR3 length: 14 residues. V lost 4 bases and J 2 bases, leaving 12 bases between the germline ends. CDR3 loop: CASSSSGYTYEQYF. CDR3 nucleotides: TGTGCCAGCAGTTCTTCCGGATACACCTACGAGCAGTACTTC.

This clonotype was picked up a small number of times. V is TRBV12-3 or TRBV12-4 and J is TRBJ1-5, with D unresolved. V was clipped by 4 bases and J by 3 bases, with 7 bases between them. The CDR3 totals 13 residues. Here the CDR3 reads CASSSQLNQPQHF. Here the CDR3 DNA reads TGTGCCAGCAGTTCGCAGCTCAATCAGCCCCAGCATTTT.

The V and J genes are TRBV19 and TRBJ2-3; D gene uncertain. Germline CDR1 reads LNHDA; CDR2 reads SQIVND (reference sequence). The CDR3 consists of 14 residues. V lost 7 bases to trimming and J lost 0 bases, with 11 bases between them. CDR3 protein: CASNALSSTDTQYF. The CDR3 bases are TGTGCCAGTAACGCCTTGTCTAGCACAGATACGCAGTATTTT.

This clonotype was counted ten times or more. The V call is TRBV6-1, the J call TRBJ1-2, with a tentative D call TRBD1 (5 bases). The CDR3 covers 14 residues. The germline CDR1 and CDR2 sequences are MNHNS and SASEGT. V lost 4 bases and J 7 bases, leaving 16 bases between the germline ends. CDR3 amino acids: CASSARDPRPGYTF. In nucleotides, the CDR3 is TGTGCCAGCAGTGCCCGGGACCCGAGGCCTGGCTACACCTTC.

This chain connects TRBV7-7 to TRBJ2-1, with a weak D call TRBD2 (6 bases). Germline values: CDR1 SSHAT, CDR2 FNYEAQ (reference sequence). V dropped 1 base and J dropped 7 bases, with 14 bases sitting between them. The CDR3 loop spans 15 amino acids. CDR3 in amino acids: CASSLGGTAGNEQFF. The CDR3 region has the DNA TGTGCCAGCAGCTTAGGAGGGACTGCGGGTAATGAGCAGTTCTTC.

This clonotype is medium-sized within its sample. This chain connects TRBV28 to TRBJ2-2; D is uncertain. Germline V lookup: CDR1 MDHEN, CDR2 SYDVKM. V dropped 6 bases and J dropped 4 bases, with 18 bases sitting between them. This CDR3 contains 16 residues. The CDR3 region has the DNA TGTGCCAGCAGCTCGGCCCCCTCTACTACCACCGGGGAGCTGTTTTTT. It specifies CASSSAPSTTTGELFF.

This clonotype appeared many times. The CDR3 here is CASSPSKGASEKLFF. CDR3 in DNA: TGTGCCAGCTCACCATCAAAGGGGGCAAGTGAAAAACTGTTTTTT. The chain is built from TRBV18 and TRBJ1-4; 7 bases map to TRBD1. The CDR3 is 15 residues long. V gave up 2 bases and J gave up 7 bases; unmatched junction bases: 7. Germline lookup yields CDR1 KGHSH and CDR2 LQKENI.

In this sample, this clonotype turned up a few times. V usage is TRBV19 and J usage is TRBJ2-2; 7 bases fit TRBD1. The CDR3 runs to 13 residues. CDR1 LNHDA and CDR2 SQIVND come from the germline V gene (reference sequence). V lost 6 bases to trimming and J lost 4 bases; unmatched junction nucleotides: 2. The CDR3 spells CASRTGVTGELFF. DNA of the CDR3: TGTGCCAGTAGAACAGGGGTCACCGGGGAGCTGTTTTTT.

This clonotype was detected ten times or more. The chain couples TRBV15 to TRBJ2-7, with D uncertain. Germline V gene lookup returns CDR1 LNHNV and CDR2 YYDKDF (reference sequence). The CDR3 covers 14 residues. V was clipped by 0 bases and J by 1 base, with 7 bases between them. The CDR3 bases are TGTGCCACCAGCAGAGAACAGCCATCCTACGAGCAGTACTTC. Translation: CATSREQPSYEQYF.

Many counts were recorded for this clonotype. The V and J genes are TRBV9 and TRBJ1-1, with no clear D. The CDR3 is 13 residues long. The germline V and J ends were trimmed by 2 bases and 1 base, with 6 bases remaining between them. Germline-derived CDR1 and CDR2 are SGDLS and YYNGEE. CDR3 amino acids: CASSVTPNTEAFF. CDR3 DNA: TGTGCCAGCAGCGTGACACCGAACACTGAAGCTTTCTTT.

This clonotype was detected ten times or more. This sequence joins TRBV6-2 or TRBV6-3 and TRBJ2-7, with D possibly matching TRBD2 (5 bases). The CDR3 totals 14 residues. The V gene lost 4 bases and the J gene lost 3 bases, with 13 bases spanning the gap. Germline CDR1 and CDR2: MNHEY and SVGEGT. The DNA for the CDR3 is TGTGCCAGCAGTTTGTGGACTCATCTCTACGAGCAGTACTTC. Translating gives CASSLWTHLYEQYF.

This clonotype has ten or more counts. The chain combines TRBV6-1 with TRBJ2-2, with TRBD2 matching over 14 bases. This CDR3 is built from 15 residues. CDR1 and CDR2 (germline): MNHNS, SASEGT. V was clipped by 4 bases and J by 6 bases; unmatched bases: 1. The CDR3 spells CASSGLAGGPGELFF. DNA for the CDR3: TGTGCCAGCAGTGGACTAGCGGGGGGGCCCGGGGAGCTGTTTTTT.

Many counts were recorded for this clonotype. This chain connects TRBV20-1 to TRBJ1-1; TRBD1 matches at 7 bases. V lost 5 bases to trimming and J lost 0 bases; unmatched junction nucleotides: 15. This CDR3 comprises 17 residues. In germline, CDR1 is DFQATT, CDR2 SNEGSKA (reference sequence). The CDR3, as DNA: TGCAGTGCTCACCGGGACAGCTTATTAAGTTTGAACACTGAAGCTTTCTTT. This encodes CSAHRDSLLSLNTEAFF.

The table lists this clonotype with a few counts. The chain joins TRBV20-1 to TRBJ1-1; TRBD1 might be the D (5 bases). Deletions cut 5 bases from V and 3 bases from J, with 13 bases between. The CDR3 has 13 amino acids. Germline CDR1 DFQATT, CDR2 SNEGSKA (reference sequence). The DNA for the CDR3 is TGCAGTGCTGCGACAGAGTGGGACACTGAAGCTTTCTTT. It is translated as CSAATEWDTEAFF.

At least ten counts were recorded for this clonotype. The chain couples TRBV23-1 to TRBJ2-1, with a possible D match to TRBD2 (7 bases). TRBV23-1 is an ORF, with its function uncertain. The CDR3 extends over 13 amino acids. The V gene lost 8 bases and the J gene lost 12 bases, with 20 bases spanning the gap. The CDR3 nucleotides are TGCGCCAGCGGGCGGAGGCGGGGGCTTGGGCAGTTCTTC. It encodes CASGRRRGLGQFF.

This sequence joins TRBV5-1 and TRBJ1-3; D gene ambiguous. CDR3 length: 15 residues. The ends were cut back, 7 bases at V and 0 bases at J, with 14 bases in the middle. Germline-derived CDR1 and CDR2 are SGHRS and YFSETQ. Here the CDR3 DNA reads TGCGCCAGCTGCGTGGAGAAGACCTCTGGAAACACCATATATTTT. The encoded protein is CASCVEKTSGNTIYF.

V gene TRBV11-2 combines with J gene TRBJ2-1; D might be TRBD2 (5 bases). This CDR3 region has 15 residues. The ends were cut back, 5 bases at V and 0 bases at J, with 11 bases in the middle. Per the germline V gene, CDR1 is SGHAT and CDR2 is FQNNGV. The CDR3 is CASSGPGSSYNEQFF. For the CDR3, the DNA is TGTGCCAGCAGCGGGCCGGGATCCTCCTACAATGAGCAGTTCTTC.